These 23 T cell receptor beta chains were all obtained from the same sample, sequenced in a study of blood T cell repertoires in COVID-19. Sequenced by immunoSEQ multiplex PCR; TCRdb stores in-frame clones only, minus some. Altogether roughly 75,000 clones are present, approximately 92% being singletons, with the ten largest covering 6.9%. Sequenced: peripheral blood. The receptor source for this set is a human donor in a cohort sampled during active COVID-19.

The chain has TRBV6-5 and TRBJ1-5, with a possible D match to TRBD1 (6 bases). Trimming pared 6 bases from V and 6 bases from J, leaving 18 bases between. The CDR3 totals 15 residues. CDR1 and CDR2 from the germline V gene are MNHEY and SVGAGI. CDR3 residues: CASRAEQGPSQPQHF. Here the CDR3 DNA reads TGTGCCAGCAGGGCGGAACAGGGTCCGAGTCAGCCCCAGCATTTT.

A remark on this clone: Within the sample, other DNA sequences also encode this same CDR3. The V gene is TRBV7-9, the J gene TRBJ1-1; D gene unclear. This CDR3 comprises 15 residues. CDR1 is SEHNR, CDR2 FQNEAQ, per germline (reference sequence). The V gene lost 4 bases and the J gene lost 1 base, with 13 bases spanning the gap. As DNA, the CDR3 is TGTGCCAGCAGCTCCCTACCTCGGGAGAACACTGAAGCTTTCTTT. Encoded protein: CASSSLPRENTEAFF.

The rearrangement links TRBV5-6 to TRBJ1-2; 12 nucleotides match TRBD1. V lost 1 base to trimming and J lost 8 bases; unmatched junction nucleotides: 6. CDR1 SGHDT and CDR2 YYEEEE come from the germline V gene. This CDR3 comprises 15 residues. CDR3 DNA: TGTGCCAGCAGCTTGTTGGGACAGGGGGCTGGAGGCTACACCTTC. This codes for CASSLLGQGAGGYTF.

This clone came up once. The CDR3 here is CAIRTSGGAGELFF. CDR3 in DNA: TGTGCCATCAGGACTAGCGGGGGGGCAGGGGAGCTGTTTTTT. The chain couples TRBV10-3 to TRBJ2-2; TRBD2 agrees at 14 bases. V shed 6 bases, J shed 8 bases, and the junction held 2 bases outside the gene matches. Germline V gives CDR1 ENHRY, CDR2 SYGVKD. The CDR3 extends over 14 amino acids.

The chain couples TRBV11-2 to TRBJ1-6; possible D gene TRBD1, 6 bases. Trimming took 0 bases from V and 13 from J, leaving 10 bases between them. Germline V CDR1 and CDR2: SGHAT, FQNNGV. The CDR3 is made up of 13 amino acids. The CDR3 spells CASSLDRGGPLHF. In nucleotides, the CDR3 is TGTGCCAGCAGCTTAGATAGGGGGGGGCCCCTCCACTTT.

The chain links TRBV5-1 to TRBJ1-2; D is undetermined. Germline CDR1 reads SGHRS; CDR2 reads YFSETQ. The germline V and J ends were trimmed by 9 bases and 0 bases, with 24 bases remaining between them. This CDR3 has 17 residues. In DNA form, the CDR3 reads TGCGCCACCTCCCAAACGCTAGACGGGGAGACTAACTATGGCTACACCTTC. This sequence encodes CATSQTLDGETNYGYTF. The entire variable domain, with the rest obtained from reference TRBV5-1 and TRBJ1-2, is as follows: KAGVTQTPRYLIKTRGQQVTLSCSPISGHRSVSWYQQTPGQGLQFLFEYFSETQRNKGNFPGRFSGRQFSNSRSEMNVSTLELGDSALYLCATSQTLDGETNYGYTFGSGTRLTVV.

V usage is TRBV19 and J usage is TRBJ1-1; D not resolved. Germline assignment: CDR1 LNHDA and CDR2 SQIVND (reference sequence). The CDR3 spans 13 residues. Trimming took off 1 base at V and 5 bases at J, with 8 bases between the two ends. The CDR3 region has the DNA TGTGCCAGTAGTATAGGGGGAGGGACTGAAGCTTTCTTT. Its protein product is CASSIGGGTEAFF.

The chain has TRBV29-1 and TRBJ1-2, with 9 nucleotides matching TRBD1. The V gene's germline CDR1 is SQVTM and CDR2 ANQGSEA. The length of the CDR3 is 15 residues. V was clipped by 6 bases and J by 8 bases; unmatched bases: 16. CDR3 in amino acids: CSVGTSDRGREGYTF. As DNA, the CDR3 is TGCAGCGTGGGGACTTCGGACAGGGGACGAGAGGGCTACACCTTC.

The V and J genes are TRBV10-1 and TRBJ2-3, with 8 bases identical to TRBD1. Per the germline V gene, CDR1 is WNHNN and CDR2 is SYGVQD (reference sequence). Losses at the gene ends were 8 bases for V and 1 base for J; bases not matched to a gene: 11. The CDR3 has 16 residues. CDR3 in amino acids: CASGPGGASGTDTQYF. The DNA of the CDR3 is TGCGCCAGCGGACCAGGGGGCGCGTCCGGCACAGATACGCAGTATTTT.

This chain joins TRBV7-2 and TRBJ2-3, with 7 bases lining up with TRBD2. V lost 8 bases to trimming and J lost 2 bases; unmatched junction nucleotides: 4. Germline CDR1 reads SGHTA; CDR2 reads FQGNSA. CDR3 length equals 13 residues. The chain's CDR3 is CASLRGVTDTQYF. The CDR3 DNA follows: TGTGCCAGCCTCCGGGGGGTCACAGATACGCAGTATTTT.

The chain carries TRBV6-1 and TRBJ1-6; no reliable D call. The ends were cut back, 0 bases at V and 0 bases at J, with 6 bases in the middle. The CDR3 loop spans 16 amino acids. Germline CDR1 MNHNS, CDR2 SASEGT. CDR3 sequence reads: CASSEAGSSYNSPLHF. As DNA, the CDR3 is TGTGCCAGCAGTGAAGCTGGGAGCTCCTATAATTCACCCCTCCACTTT.

The V gene is TRBV10-1, the J gene TRBJ2-3, with a tentative D call TRBD2 (5 bases). Germline assignment: CDR1 WNHNN and CDR2 SYGVQD (reference sequence). The germline V and J ends were trimmed by 3 bases and 2 bases, with 12 bases remaining between them. The CDR3 runs to 15 residues. CDR3 in DNA: TGCGCCAGCAGTGAACGGTTTAGCGCCACAGATACGCAGTATTTT. As protein: CASSERFSATDTQYF.

The chain joins TRBV28 to TRBJ1-4; D unresolved. The germline V and J ends were trimmed by 4 bases and 7 bases, with 4 bases remaining between them. Per the germline V gene, CDR1 is MDHEN and CDR2 is SYDVKM. The CDR3 has 11 amino acids. CDR3 protein: CASSYSEKLFF. The CDR3 coding sequence is TGTGCCAGCAGTTACAGTGAAAAACTGTTTTTT.

The chain has TRBV6-5 and TRBJ1-3; TRBD1 might be the D (6 bases). Trimming shortened V by 8 bases and J by 4 bases, and 15 bases separated the two germline ends. Germline loops: CDR1 MNHEY, CDR2 SVGAGI. This CDR3 has 14 residues. CDR3 residues: CASRLLGAGNTIYF. The DNA for the CDR3 is TGTGCCAGCCGTCTACTGGGGGCAGGAAACACCATATATTTT.

CDR3 coding DNA: TGTGCCAGCAGCTTATTAGCGGGGGCTAATAATGAGCAGTTCTTC. Encoded protein: CASSLLAGANNEQFF. The chain joins TRBV7-8 to TRBJ2-1, with 9 bases lining up with TRBD2. This CDR3 is 15 amino acids long. Germline V gene lookup returns CDR1 SGHVS and CDR2 FQNEAQ. Losses at the gene ends were 2 bases for V and 7 bases for J; bases not matched to a gene: 6.

The CDR3 region has the DNA TGTGCCAGCTCATCGAGTGTAGTCTTCGCAGATACGCAGTATTTT. This translates into CASSSSVVFADTQYF. The gene calls are TRBV18 and TRBJ2-3; D call uncertain. V dropped 5 bases and J dropped 4 bases, with 16 bases sitting between them. The CDR3 totals 15 residues. CDR1 and CDR2 from the germline V gene are KGHSH and LQKENI.

The chain's CDR3 is CASSTANYGYTF. CDR3 DNA: TGTGCCAGCAGTACAGCTAACTATGGCTACACCTTC. The chain employs TRBV6-5 and TRBJ1-2; D is undetermined. V was pared by 5 bases and J by 0 bases, with 4 bases between. Germline-derived CDR1 and CDR2 are MNHEY and SVGAGI. This CDR3 comprises 12 residues.

The V call is TRBV19, the J call TRBJ2-4; D is undetermined. V was trimmed by 1 base and J by 0 bases, leaving 13 bases between them. The CDR3 loop spans 17 amino acids. Germline CDR1 is LNHDA and CDR2 is SQIVND (reference sequence). The CDR3 sequence is CASSIGLGSGAKNIQYF. The CDR3 nucleotides are TGTGCCAGTAGTATAGGGTTGGGTTCGGGAGCCAAAAACATTCAGTACTTC. Complete variable domain (other parts from reference TRBV19 and TRBJ2-4): DGGITQSPKYLFRKEGQNVTLSCEQNLNHDAMYWYRQDPGQGLRLIYYSQIVNDFQKGDIAEGYSVSREKKESFPLTVTSAQKNPTAFYLCASSIGLGSGAKNIQYFGAGTRLSVL.

This clone was counted at least ten times. The chain carries TRBV6-5 and TRBJ2-1; 10 bases align to TRBD1. The CDR3 extends over 14 amino acids. Germline V CDR1 and CDR2: MNHEY, SVGAGI. The J segment lost 9 bases and the V segment lost 6 bases, leaving 8 bases of the junction unmatched. The CDR3 nucleotides are TGTGCCAGCAGAAGGGACAGGGGTACGGGTGAGCAGTTCTTC. Protein product: CASRRDRGTGEQFF.

This clone was observed a single time. CDR3 nucleotide sequence: TGTGCCAGCTCACCTGAGGACAGGGCCTATGGCTACACCTTC. As protein: CASSPEDRAYGYTF. The chain employs TRBV18 and TRBJ1-2, with 8 bases that match TRBD1. Germline trimming cut 3 bases from V and 4 bases from J; bases unmatched to any gene: 4. This CDR3 comprises 14 residues. Germline CDR1 reads KGHSH; CDR2 reads LQKENI. Variable domain in full (rest from reference TRBV18 and TRBJ1-2): NAGVMQNPRHLVRRRGQEARLRCSPMKGHSHVYWYRQLPEEGLKFMVYLQKENIIDESGMPKERFSAEFPKEGPSILRIQQVVRGDSAAYFCASSPEDRAYGYTFGSGTRLTVV.

V usage is TRBV5-6 and J usage is TRBJ1-1, with D perhaps TRBD1 (5 bases). Per the germline V gene, CDR1 is SGHDT and CDR2 is YYEEEE. The CDR3 is made up of 16 amino acids. The V and J ends lost 2 bases and 0 bases respectively, with 14 bases between them. CDR3 coding DNA: TGTGCCAGCAGCTTTCTCGACAGTGCCTTGAACACTGAAGCTTTCTTT. Protein: CASSFLDSALNTEAFF.

This sequence joins TRBV5-4 and TRBJ2-1; 9 bases agree with TRBD2. In germline, CDR1 is SGHNT, CDR2 YYREEE (reference sequence). The CDR3 totals 17 residues. V lost 1 base and J lost 2; bases outside the gene matches: 7. The CDR3 loop is CASSLPKAGGAYNEQFF. CDR3 nucleotides: TGTGCCAGCAGCTTGCCCAAAGCGGGGGGCGCCTACAATGAGCAGTTCTTC.

The chain links TRBV5-1 to TRBJ2-5, with TRBD1 as a possible D gene (6 bases). V was shortened by 3 bases and J by 3 bases, with 12 bases between the two germline ends. The CDR3 extends over 14 amino acids. Germline lookup yields CDR1 SGHRS and CDR2 YFSETQ. The CDR3 bases are TGCGCCAGCAGCTCATGGGACACGAAAGAGACCCAGTACTTC. Protein sequence: CASSSWDTKETQYF.